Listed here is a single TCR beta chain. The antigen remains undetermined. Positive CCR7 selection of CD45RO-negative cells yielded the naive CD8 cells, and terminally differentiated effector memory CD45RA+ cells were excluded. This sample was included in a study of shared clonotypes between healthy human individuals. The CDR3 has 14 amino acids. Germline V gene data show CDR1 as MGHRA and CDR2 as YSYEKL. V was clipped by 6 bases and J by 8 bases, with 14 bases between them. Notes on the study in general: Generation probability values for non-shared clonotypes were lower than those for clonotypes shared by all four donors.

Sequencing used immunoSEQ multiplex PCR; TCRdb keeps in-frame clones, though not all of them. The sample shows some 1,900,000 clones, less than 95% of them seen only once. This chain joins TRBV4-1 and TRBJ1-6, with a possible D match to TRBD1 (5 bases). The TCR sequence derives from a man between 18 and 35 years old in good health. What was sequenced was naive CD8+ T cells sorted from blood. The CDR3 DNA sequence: TGCGCCAGCAGTAACGGCAGGGAACATTCACCCCTCCACTTT. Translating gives CASSNGREHSPLHF.